Sequencing of this T cell receptor beta chain was carried out in a study of blood T cells in healthy people across ages. It was with a sample-barcoded 5' primer and a J-beta primer mix that a second PCR of roughly 6 to 12 cycles was run. TCRdb passed the 5' RACE reads through MiXCR, listing each CDR3 protein once. The table has approximately 490,000 distinct CDR3 sequences, approximately 25% seen once. Germline V gene lookup returns CDR1 SQVTM and CDR2 ANQGSEA. J lost 2 bases, V lost 3 bases, and 4 bases had no gene match. The CDR3 runs 13 residues. The sample was also reused in another study, on T cells of mothers and their children. That paper adds: The authors added sample barcodes and 2-4 random nucleotides using the M1S primer of the second PCR.

The sequencing sample was made of blood. The chain has TRBV29-1 and TRBJ2-7; 7 bases match TRBD2. This sequence originates from a boy younger than 18 in good health. The CDR3 protein is CSVEEGLTYEQYF. CDR3 bases: TGCAGCGTTGAGGAGGGACTAACCTACGAGCAGTACTTC.